This TCR beta chain is drawn from a study of cytomegalovirus exposure and HLA in healthy donors. It was with 60 Vbeta and 13 Jbeta primers that the PCR ran. Assay used: immunoSEQ multiplex PCR; TCRdb lists only in-frame clones, some missing. The data contain about 140,000 clones, 78% of them seen just once; the ten biggest clones take up around 2.5%. General study findings and limits: Differences between HLA loci emerged in a later analysis of TCR association rates, with DRB1 most and HLA-C fewest.

For this clone: The target antigen is unknown.

Healthy bone marrow donors formed the donor group. The receptor was isolated from a woman in her late teens or twenties in good health and CMV-seropositive. Sequencing was performed on PBMCs.

The CDR3 DNA is TGCGCCAGCAGCCCCCCGGGGAGGAACTATGGCTACACCTTC. Encoded protein: CASSPPGRNYGYTF. The V gene is TRBV4-1, the J gene TRBJ1-2; the D is unclear. Trimming left V 4 bases short and J 2 bases short, with 11 bases between. CDR3 length equals 14 residues. Germline V gene sequence: CDR1 MGHRA, CDR2 YSYEKL.